These 27 T cell receptor beta chains were sequenced from one sample in a study of T-cell reconstitution after alpha-beta-depleted transplantation in children. TCRbeta library preparation incorporated unique molecular identifiers. TCRdb called the PCR reads again in MiXCR, with one record for every CDR3 protein. The sample lists 300,000 to 400,000 distinct CDR3 sequences; about a quarter were seen once. This material consisted of PBMCs, mostly from graft donor cells, taken 180 days after TCRalphabeta/CD19-depleted stem cell transplant. The receptors here all came from a male patient under 18 who had a stem cell transplant for acute lymphoblastic leukemia, so the T cells may come from the graft donor.

This clonotype was seen at least ten times. This chain uses TRBV12-3 or TRBV12-4 with TRBJ2-5; D gene unclear. CDR3 length: 14 residues. Trimming took off 3 bases at V and 5 bases at J, with 13 bases between the two ends. Here the CDR3 reads CASSFAQSRETQYF. CDR3 nucleotides: TGTGCCAGCAGTTTCGCTCAATCAAGGGAGACCCAGTACTTC.

The V gene is TRBV20-1, the J gene TRBJ2-3; no clear D gene. V lost 3 bases and J lost 1, with 14 bases in between. Germline CDR1 DFQATT, CDR2 SNEGSKA (reference sequence). The CDR3 length is 15 residues. The CDR3 DNA reads as TGCAGTGCTAGGGCACGGGTGATGGGCACAGATACGCAGTATTTT. Its translation is CSARARVMGTDTQYF.

The genes are TRBV9 and TRBJ2-7, with 7 bases matching TRBD2. This CDR3 has 16 residues. Looked up from germline, CDR1 is SGDLS and CDR2 is YYNGEE. Trimming removed 2 bases from V and 3 bases from J; junction bases left unmatched: 11. CDR3 coding DNA: TGTGCCAGCAGCGTGGGACTAACGGGAGTGAACTACGAGCAGTACTTC. Translation: CASSVGLTGVNYEQYF.

The CDR3 coding sequence is TGCAGTGCTAGAGAAAGGCTCACAGATACGCAGTATTTT. It encodes CSARERLTDTQYF. The V gene is TRBV20-1, the J gene TRBJ2-3; D gene unclear. Trimming took 0 bases from V and 2 from J, leaving 6 bases between them. This CDR3 comprises 13 residues. Germline V gene data show CDR1 as DFQATT and CDR2 as SNEGSKA (reference sequence).

The V call is TRBV10-3, the J call TRBJ1-1; D ambiguous. V lost 2 bases, J lost 3 bases, and 7 bases lay in between. The germline gives CDR1 ENHRY, CDR2 SYGVKD. CDR3 length: 13 amino acids. The CDR3 DNA sequence: TGTGCCATCAGTGAGCGGGATTACACTGAAGCTTTCTTT. Protein product: CAISERDYTEAFF.

Worth noting for this clonotype: A much larger clone differs by one base, so this may be a read error. The CDR3 region has the DNA TGTGCCAGCAGTTTACTTAGCTCCTCCTACGGGCAGTACTTC. It specifies CASSLLSSSYGQYF. The genes are TRBV12-3 or TRBV12-4 and TRBJ2-7, with unresolved D. There are 14 residues in the CDR3.

The rearrangement joins TRBV5-1 to TRBJ2-5; 9 bases are shared with TRBD1. V shed 2 bases, J shed 5 bases, and the junction held 4 bases outside the gene matches. CDR1 and CDR2 from the germline V gene are SGHRS and YFSETQ. The CDR3 is 14 amino acids. CDR3 nucleotides: TGCGCCAGCAGCTTTCATGGACAGGGGGAGACCCAGTACTTC. Translation: CASSFHGQGETQYF.

This clonotype came up a few times. The rearrangement uses TRBV7-9 and TRBJ1-1; possibly TRBD1 for D (5 bases). V lost 3 bases, J lost 1 base, and 9 bases lay in between. Germline V lookup: CDR1 SEHNR, CDR2 FQNEAQ (reference sequence). The CDR3 sequence is 14 residues long. CDR3 coding DNA: TGTGCCAGCAGCTTCCAGGGACGGAACACTGAAGCTTTCTTT. It codes for CASSFQGRNTEAFF.

Only a few counts were recorded for this clonotype. The chain links TRBV7-6 to TRBJ2-7; possible D gene TRBD2, 5 bases. Per germline, CDR1 SGHVS and CDR2 FNYEAQ. Trimming left V 4 bases short and J 0 bases short, with 10 bases between. The length of the CDR3 is 14 residues. The CDR3 reads CASSSRENSYEQYF. The CDR3 nucleotides read TGTGCCAGCAGCTCCCGGGAAAACTCCTACGAGCAGTACTTC.

This chain uses TRBV19 with TRBJ2-5; D is perhaps TRBD1 or TRBD2 (6 bases each). This CDR3 spans 15 amino acids. Germline V gene lookup returns CDR1 LNHDA and CDR2 SQIVND (reference sequence). The V and J ends lost 5 bases and 5 bases respectively, with 18 bases between them. CDR3 sequence: CASSVGMGGTETQYF. The CDR3 bases are TGTGCCAGTAGTGTAGGAATGGGGGGCACGGAGACCCAGTACTTC.

V usage is TRBV6-4 and J usage is TRBJ1-1; perhaps TRBD1 as D (5 bases). V was cut by 5 bases and J by 3 bases, with 19 bases left in between. CDR1 is MRHNA, CDR2 SNTAGT, per germline. The CDR3 totals 16 residues. Here the CDR3 reads CASSYQGAGHHTEAFF. The DNA of the CDR3 is TGTGCCAGCAGTTACCAGGGAGCCGGCCACCACACTGAAGCTTTCTTT.

In this sample, this clonotype turned up once. This chain uses TRBV5-1 with TRBJ1-1; 9 bases are a match to TRBD1. The germline CDR1 and CDR2 sequences are SGHRS and YFSETQ. Trimming removed 1 base from V and 4 bases from J; junction bases left unmatched: 8. This CDR3 has 16 residues. The CDR3 reads CASSLTGGAVSTEAFF. As DNA, the CDR3 is TGCGCCAGCAGCTTGACAGGGGGCGCGGTAAGCACTGAAGCTTTCTTT.

This clonotype appeared a few times. The V gene is TRBV29-1, the J gene TRBJ2-4; 8 positions agree with TRBD2. CDR1 and CDR2 (germline): SQVTM, ANQGSEA. J lost 1 base, V lost 7 bases, and 12 bases had no gene match. The CDR3 runs to 16 residues. The CDR3 DNA follows: TGCAGCGGGTGGCCGGCGGGGGGTAGGGCCAAAAACATTCAGTACTTC. This sequence encodes CSGWPAGGRAKNIQYF.

This clonotype was recorded at least ten times. In DNA, the CDR3 is TGCGCCAGCAGCTTGGCCGGACTAGCGGGAGCGGAGACCCAGTACTTC. Protein sequence: CASSLAGLAGAETQYF. The chain recombines TRBV5-1 with TRBJ2-5; TRBD2 agrees at 13 bases. Germline V gene data show CDR1 as SGHRS and CDR2 as YFSETQ. Unmatched junction bases numbered 4, after V lost 0 bases and J lost 5 bases. This CDR3 is built from 16 residues.

This clonotype has more than one count but fewer than ten. The chain couples TRBV4-1 to TRBJ2-1; D may be TRBD2 (5 bases). CDR1 and CDR2 from the germline V gene are MGHRA and YSYEKL. This CDR3 is 17 amino acids long. The V end lost 2 bases, the J end lost 5 bases, and 19 bases lay between the germline ends. In nucleotides, the CDR3 is TGCGCCAGCAGCCAAATCCTTCGTGGGAAGGGAGACAATGAGCAGTTCTTC. This gives the protein CASSQILRGKGDNEQFF.

The V call is TRBV27, the J call TRBJ2-5, with 9 bases aligning to TRBD1. Germline-derived CDR1 and CDR2 are MNHEY and SMNVEV (reference sequence). The CDR3 runs to 14 residues. Trimming at V came to 7 bases and at J to 3 bases, leaving 6 bases not matched to a gene. The CDR3, as DNA: TGTGCCAGCAAAGGACAGGGGAGAAAAGAGACCCAGTACTTC. This sequence encodes CASKGQGRKETQYF.

The J gene is TRBJ2-7, the V gene TRBV7-9; tentative D call: TRBD1 (6 bases). This CDR3 spans 14 amino acids. Germline V gene sequence: CDR1 SEHNR, CDR2 FQNEAQ (reference sequence). Trimming pared 5 bases from V and 4 bases from J, leaving 15 bases between. The CDR3 DNA sequence: TGTGCCAGCAGCGGGGGCCGAGGGGTTTACGAGCAGTACTTC. Translating it yields CASSGGRGVYEQYF. Full variable domain (outside the CDR3, taken from reference TRBV7-9 and TRBJ2-7): DTGVSQNPRHKITKRGQNVTFRCDPISEHNRLYWYRQTLGQGPEFLTYFQNEAQLEKSRLLSDRFSAERPKGSFSTLEIQRTEQGDSAMYLCASSGGRGVYEQYFGPGTRLTVT.

The sample holds a few counts of this clonotype. The rearrangement links TRBV12-3 or TRBV12-4 to TRBJ2-7, with no clear D. The CDR3 runs 11 residues. Trimming left V 0 bases short and J 8 bases short, with 5 bases between. CDR3 coding DNA: TGTGCCAGCAGTTTAGCTGGGCAGCAGTACTTC. It translates to CASSLAGQQYF.

The chain couples TRBV3-1 to TRBJ2-2, with D possibly being TRBD1 or TRBD2 (6 bases each). CDR3 length: 20 amino acids. V gave up 1 base and J gave up 1 base, with 22 bases separating them. The germline gives CDR1 LGHDT, CDR2 YNNKEL (reference sequence). CDR3 DNA: TGTGCCAGCAGCCAAGCCAGGAGGGGTCGACAGGTGGGGAACACCGGGGAGCTGTTTTTT. This translates into CASSQARRGRQVGNTGELFF.

The chain carries TRBV7-3 and TRBJ2-1; D might be TRBD1 or TRBD2, each matching 5 bases. V was clipped by 3 bases and J by 6 bases, with 12 bases between them. This CDR3 contains 14 residues. Looked up from germline, CDR1 is SGHTA and CDR2 is FQGTGA. The CDR3 loop is CASSFRDGLNEQFF. CDR3 nucleotides: TGTGCCAGCAGCTTCCGGGACGGCCTCAATGAGCAGTTCTTC.

This clonotype was recorded a few times. The CDR3 sequence: CASSLVSRDEQYF. The DNA for the CDR3 is TGCGCCAGCAGCTTGGTTTCCAGGGACGAGCAGTACTTC. This chain uses TRBV5-1 with TRBJ2-7, with TRBD1 as a possible D gene (5 bases). Trimming left V 0 bases short and J 5 bases short, with 9 bases between. The CDR3 is 13 amino acids. Germline values: CDR1 SGHRS, CDR2 YFSETQ.

This chain uses TRBV12-3 or TRBV12-4 with TRBJ2-1, with 13 bases aligning to TRBD2. With 4 bases clipped from V and 7 bases from J, the junction kept 7 bases outside the gene matches. The CDR3 is 16 residues long. The chain's CDR3 is CASSWVRTSGGNEQFF. CDR3 DNA: TGTGCCAGCAGTTGGGTTAGGACTAGCGGGGGAAATGAGCAGTTCTTC.

This clonotype was detected ten times or more. The CDR3 sequence is CASAFDLAPDTQYF. CDR3 sequence (DNA): TGCGCCAGCGCCTTCGATCTAGCGCCAGATACGCAGTATTTT. V and J are TRBV5-1 and TRBJ2-3, with D possibly being TRBD2 (6 bases). V was trimmed by 7 bases and J by 4 bases, leaving 16 bases between them. The germline V gene has CDR1 SGHRS and CDR2 YFSETQ. The length of the CDR3 is 14 residues.

This clonotype has just a few counts. The V and J genes are TRBV29-1 and TRBJ1-5, with 8 bases that match TRBD1. With 7 bases clipped from V and 4 bases from J, the junction kept 9 bases outside the gene matches. The CDR3 contains 14 residues. Looked up from germline, CDR1 is SQVTM and CDR2 is ANQGSEA. This chain's CDR3 is CSARTGNLNQPQHF. The CDR3, as DNA: TGCAGCGCCCGGACAGGGAACTTAAATCAGCCCCAGCATTTT.

This clonotype was recorded a few times. This rearrangement joins TRBV7-9 to TRBJ2-7; D is perhaps TRBD1 or TRBD2 (6 bases each). V lost 8 bases and J 2 bases, leaving 16 bases between the germline ends. The CDR3 runs to 14 residues. Germline loops: CDR1 SEHNR, CDR2 FQNEAQ (reference sequence). The CDR3 loop reads CASRGGGLTYEQYF. The CDR3 bases are TGTGCCAGCCGAGGGGGAGGCCTCACCTACGAGCAGTACTTC. Full variable domain (rest looked up from reference TRBV7-9 and TRBJ2-7): DTGVSQNPRHKITKRGQNVTFRCDPISEHNRLYWYRQTLGQGPEFLTYFQNEAQLEKSRLLSDRFSAERPKGSFSTLEIQRTEQGDSAMYLCASRGGGLTYEQYFGPGTRLTVT.

The table lists this clonotype with a few counts. This chain joins TRBV4-2 and TRBJ2-7; D unclear. The V end was cut by 0 bases, the J end by 0 bases, with 9 bases between. Germline assignment: CDR1 LGHNA and CDR2 YNFKEQ. This CDR3 contains 15 residues. CDR3 protein: CASSQDRLDSYEQYF. CDR3 DNA sequence: TGTGCCAGCAGCCAAGACCGACTCGACTCCTACGAGCAGTACTTC.

The CDR3 bases are TGTGCCAGCAGTTACTCGGGACTAGCGGGAGGCGGAGAGACCCAGTACTTC. Its translation: CASSYSGLAGGGETQYF. The gene calls are TRBV6-5 and TRBJ2-5, with 15 bases identical to TRBD2. The CDR3 extends over 17 amino acids. The germline gives CDR1 MNHEY, CDR2 SVGAGI. Unmatched junction bases numbered 3, after V lost 0 bases and J lost 4 bases.